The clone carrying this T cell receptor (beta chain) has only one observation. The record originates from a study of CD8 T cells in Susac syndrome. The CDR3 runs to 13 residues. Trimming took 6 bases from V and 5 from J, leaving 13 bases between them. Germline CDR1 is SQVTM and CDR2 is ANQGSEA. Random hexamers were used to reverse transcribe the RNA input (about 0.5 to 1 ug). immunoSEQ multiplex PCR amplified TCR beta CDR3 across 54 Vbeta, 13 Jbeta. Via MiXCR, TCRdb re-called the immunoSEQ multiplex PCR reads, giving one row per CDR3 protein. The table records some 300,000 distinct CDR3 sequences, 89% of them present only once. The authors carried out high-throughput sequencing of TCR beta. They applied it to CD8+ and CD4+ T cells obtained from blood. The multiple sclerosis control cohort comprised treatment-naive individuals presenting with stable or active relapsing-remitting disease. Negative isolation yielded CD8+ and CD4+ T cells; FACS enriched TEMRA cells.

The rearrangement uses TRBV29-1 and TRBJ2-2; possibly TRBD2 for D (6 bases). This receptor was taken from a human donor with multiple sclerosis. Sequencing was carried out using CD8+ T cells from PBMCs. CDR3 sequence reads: CSVEGRYTGELFF. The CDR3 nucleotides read TGCAGCGTGGAGGGGAGGTATACCGGGGAGCTGTTTTTT.